This T cell receptor beta chain was observed in a study of spatial heterogeneity in lung cancer. In its sample, this clonotype was seen many times. Time point of the sample: sample taken at primary tumor resection. Unsorted samples of tumor, nontumor lung or frozen PBMC had their whole RNA sequenced. The CDR3 loop spans 15 amino acids. With V trimmed by 3 bases and J by 2 bases, 5 bases remained unmatched. Germline CDR1 SEHNR, CDR2 FQNEAQ (reference sequence). MiXCR was run by TCRdb on the 5' RACE reads, yielding one entry per CDR3 protein. The sample yields some 8,000 distinct CDR3 sequences, around 5.4% seen once.

This chain links TRBV7-9 with TRBJ1-2; 8 positions agree with TRBD1. The specimen comprised PBMCs, sampled at surgery. This sequence originates from a male donor with early-stage non-small cell lung cancer. The CDR3 protein is CASSFLGQENYGYTF. The CDR3 DNA follows: TGTGCCAGCAGCTTCCTGGGACAGGAAAACTATGGCTACACCTTC.